The clone carrying this TCR beta chain has just a few counts. These data are taken from a study of patients and donors after allogeneic stem cell transplantation. The CDR3 contains 11 residues. From germline, CDR1 is MNHNY and CDR2 SVGAGI (reference sequence). V was clipped by 10 bases and J by 3 bases, with 10 bases between them. TCRdb passed the RT-PCR reads through MiXCR, listing each CDR3 protein once. The sample yields over 150,000 distinct CDR3 sequences, approximately 31% seen once. Sequencing was carried out using blood, either unsorted or a sorted T cell fraction (not recorded which). This clonotype was sampled from a human donor who was either an allogeneic HSCT recipient or a stem cell or donor lymphocyte infusion donor (not recorded which). It is not recorded whose cells these are; they may come from a transplant donor. This chain links TRBV6-6 with TRBJ2-7; D unresolved. DNA of the CDR3: TGTGCCACTGGCACCCACTACGAGCAGTACTTC. Protein product: CATGTHYEQYF.